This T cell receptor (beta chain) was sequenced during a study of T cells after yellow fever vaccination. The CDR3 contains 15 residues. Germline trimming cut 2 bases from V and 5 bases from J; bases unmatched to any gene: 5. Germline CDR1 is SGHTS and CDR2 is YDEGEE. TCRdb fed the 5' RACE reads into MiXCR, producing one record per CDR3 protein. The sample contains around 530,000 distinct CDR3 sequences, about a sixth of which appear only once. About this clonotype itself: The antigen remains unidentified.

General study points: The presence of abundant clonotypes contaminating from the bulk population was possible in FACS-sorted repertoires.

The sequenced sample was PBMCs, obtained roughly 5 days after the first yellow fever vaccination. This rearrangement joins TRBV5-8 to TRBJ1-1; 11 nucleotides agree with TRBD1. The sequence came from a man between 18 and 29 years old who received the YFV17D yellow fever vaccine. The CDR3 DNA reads TGTGCCAGCAGCTTTGGACAGGGGGCAAGAACTGAAGCTTTCTTT. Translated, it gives CASSFGQGARTEAFF.